This TCR beta chain comes out of a study of blood T cell repertoires in COVID-19. The wider study: PBMCs, B-cell-depleted T cells, or T cells were the source of the cDNA or gDNA that made up the material.

The CDR3 is 14 amino acids. V lost 4 bases and J lost 5; bases outside the gene matches: 6. The V gene's germline CDR1 is SGHDN and CDR2 FVKESK. Here immunoSEQ multiplex PCR was the method, and the copy in TCRdb shows in-frame clones only, minus some. The sample holds about 110,000 clones, about three quarters seen once. This chain joins TRBV14 and TRBJ2-5; 8 nucleotides align to TRBD1. The specimen sequenced was peripheral blood. This TCR came from a woman in her thirties or forties with acute or convalescent COVID-19. The DNA for the CDR3 is TGTGCCAGCAGCCCCCGACAGGGGACGGAGACCCAGTACTTC. Translated, it gives CASSPRQGTETQYF. Full variable domain (outside the CDR3, taken from reference TRBV14 and TRBJ2-5): EAGVTQFPSHSVIEKGQTVTLRCDPISGHDNLYWYRRVMGKEIKFLLHFVKESKQDESGMPNNRFLAERTGGTYSTLKVQPAELEDSGVYFCASSPRQGTETQYFGPGTRLLVL.